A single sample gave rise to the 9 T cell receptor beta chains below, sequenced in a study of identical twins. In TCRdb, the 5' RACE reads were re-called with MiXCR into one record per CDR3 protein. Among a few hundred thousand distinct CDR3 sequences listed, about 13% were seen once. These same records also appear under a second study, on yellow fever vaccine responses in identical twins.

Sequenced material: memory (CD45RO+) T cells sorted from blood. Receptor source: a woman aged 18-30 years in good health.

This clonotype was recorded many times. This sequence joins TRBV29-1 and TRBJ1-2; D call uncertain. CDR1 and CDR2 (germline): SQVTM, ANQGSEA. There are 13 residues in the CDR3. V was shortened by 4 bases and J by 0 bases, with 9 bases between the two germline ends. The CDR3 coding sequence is TGCAGCGTTGCTGAGATAGCTAACTATGGCTACACCTTC. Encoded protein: CSVAEIANYGYTF.

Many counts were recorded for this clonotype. As DNA, the CDR3 is TGTGCCAGCAGCCAAGAACCCTCCGGACTAGCGGGTGATAGCTCCTACGAGCAGTACTTC. Translating gives CASSQEPSGLAGDSSYEQYF. This sequence joins TRBV4-2 and TRBJ2-7, with 11 positions matching TRBD2. Trimming removed 0 bases from V and 0 bases from J; junction bases left unmatched: 13. The CDR3 has 20 residues. Germline CDR1 and CDR2: LGHNA and YNFKEQ.

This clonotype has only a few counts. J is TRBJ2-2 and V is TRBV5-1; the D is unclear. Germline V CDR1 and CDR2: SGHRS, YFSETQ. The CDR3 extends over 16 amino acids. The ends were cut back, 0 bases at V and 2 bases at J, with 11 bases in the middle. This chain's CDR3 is CASSLGPRSNTGELFF. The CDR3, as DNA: TGCGCCAGCAGCTTGGGCCCGCGGTCCAACACCGGGGAGCTGTTTTTT.

The DNA for the CDR3 is TGCGCCAGCAGCCAAGGGACAGGCCTCATTAAAAACATTCAGTACTTC. Its translation is CASSQGTGLIKNIQYF. The chain uses TRBV4-1 and TRBJ2-4; 7 nucleotides agree with TRBD1. Germline V gene sequence: CDR1 MGHRA, CDR2 YSYEKL. The CDR3 has 16 amino acids. The V and J ends lost 1 base and 4 bases, in that order; junction bases with no gene match: 7.

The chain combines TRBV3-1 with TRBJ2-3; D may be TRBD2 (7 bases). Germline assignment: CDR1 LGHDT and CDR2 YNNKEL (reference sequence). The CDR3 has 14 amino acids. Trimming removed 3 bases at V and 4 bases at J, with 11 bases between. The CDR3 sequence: CASSHPGGADTQYF. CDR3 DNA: TGTGCCAGCAGCCATCCGGGGGGCGCAGATACGCAGTATTTT.

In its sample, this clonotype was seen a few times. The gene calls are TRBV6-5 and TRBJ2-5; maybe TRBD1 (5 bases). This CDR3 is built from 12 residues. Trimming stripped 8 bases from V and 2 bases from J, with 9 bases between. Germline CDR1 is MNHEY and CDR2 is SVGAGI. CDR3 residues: CASGPGQETQYF. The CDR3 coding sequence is TGTGCCAGCGGTCCAGGGCAAGAGACCCAGTACTTC.

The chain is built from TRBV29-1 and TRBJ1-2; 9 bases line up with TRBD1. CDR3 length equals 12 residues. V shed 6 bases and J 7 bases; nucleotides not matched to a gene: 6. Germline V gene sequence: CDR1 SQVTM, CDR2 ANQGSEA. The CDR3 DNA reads TGCAGCGTGAGGGACAGGGACGGTGGCTACACCTTC. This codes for CSVRDRDGGYTF.

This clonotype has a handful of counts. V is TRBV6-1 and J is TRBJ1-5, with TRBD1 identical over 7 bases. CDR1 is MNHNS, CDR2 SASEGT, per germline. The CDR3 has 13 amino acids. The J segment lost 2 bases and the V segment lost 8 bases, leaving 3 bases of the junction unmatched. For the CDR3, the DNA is TGTGCCAGCCAGACAGGGCGCAATCAGCCCCAGCATTTT. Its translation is CASQTGRNQPQHF.

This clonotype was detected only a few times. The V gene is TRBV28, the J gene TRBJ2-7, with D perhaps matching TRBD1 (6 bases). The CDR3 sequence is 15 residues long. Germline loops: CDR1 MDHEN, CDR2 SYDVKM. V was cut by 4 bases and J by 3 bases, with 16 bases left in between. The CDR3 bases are TGTGCCAGCAGTTCGCCCGGGACAAGAGTCTACGAGCAGTACTTC. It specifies CASSSPGTRVYEQYF.